A selection of T cell receptor beta chains follows, all from one sample in a study of blood T cell repertoires in COVID-19. Method: immunoSEQ multiplex PCR; TCRdb's copy keeps in-frame clones and lacks some. The data show a few hundred thousand clones, 86% seen once. The sequenced material came from peripheral blood. The receptors stem from a woman younger than 45 with active or convalescent COVID-19. Both conserved end residues are part of each CDR3. The D gene is left open where the match is weak. Clone size is not always given. Where it is, it says once, few, many or a class for expanded clones.

J gene: TRBJ1-5; clone size: NA; CDR3 length: 15; D gene: NA; V gene: TRBV18; CDR3 protein: CASSPGQGYDQPQHF; CDR3 DNA: TGTGCCAGCTCACCGGGCCAGGGTTACGATCAGCCCCAGCATTTT
J gene: TRBJ2-7; clone size: NA; CDR3 length: 14; D gene: NA; V gene: TRBV7-2; CDR3 protein: CASSLGRRGYEQYF; CDR3 DNA: TGTGCCAGCAGCTTAGGCCGGAGGGGTTACGAGCAGTACTTC
J gene: TRBJ1-2; clone size: NA; CDR3 length: 15; D gene: NA; V gene: TRBV6-2/TRBV6-3; CDR3 protein: CASSRQANSAYGYTF; CDR3 DNA: TGTGCCAGCAGTCGACAGGCGAACTCCGCCTATGGCTACACCTTC
J gene: TRBJ2-7; clone size: NA; CDR3 length: 12; D gene: NA; V gene: TRBV6-2/TRBV6-3; CDR3 protein: CASSPTEIEQYF; CDR3 DNA: TGTGCCAGCAGCCCAACAGAGATCGAGCAGTACTTC
J gene: TRBJ1-2; clone size: few; CDR3 length: 14; D gene: TRBD1; V gene: TRBV6-5; CDR3 protein: CASRYRGRNYGYTF; CDR3 DNA: TGTGCCAGCAGATACAGGGGGCGAAACTATGGCTACACCTTC
J gene: TRBJ1-1; clone size: NA; CDR3 length: 14; D gene: NA; V gene: TRBV28; CDR3 protein: CASSLATRVREAFF; CDR3 DNA: TGTGCCAGCAGTCTGGCCACTAGGGTACGGGAAGCTTTCTTT
J gene: TRBJ1-1; clone size: NA; CDR3 length: 13; D gene: NA; V gene: TRBV7-9; CDR3 protein: CASSLSGGTEAFF; CDR3 DNA: TGTGCCAGCAGCCTTTCCGGGGGGACTGAAGCTTTCTTT
J gene: TRBJ1-1; clone size: NA; CDR3 length: 13; D gene: TRBD1; V gene: TRBV7-3; CDR3 protein: CASSRDRNTEAFF; CDR3 DNA: TGTGCCAGCAGCCGGGACAGGAACACTGAAGCTTTCTTT
J gene: TRBJ1-3; clone size: NA; CDR3 length: 15; D gene: NA; V gene: TRBV5-5; CDR3 protein: CASSAGLPFGNTIYF; CDR3 DNA: TGTGCCAGCAGCGCCGGGTTACCCTTTGGAAACACCATATATTTT
J gene: TRBJ1-1; clone size: NA; CDR3 length: 16; D gene: NA; V gene: TRBV3-1/TRBV3-2; CDR3 protein: CASSPLTGPGNTEAFF; CDR3 DNA: TGTGCCAGCAGCCCCCTGACAGGTCCGGGGAACACTGAAGCTTTCTTT
J gene: TRBJ2-7; clone size: few; CDR3 length: 12; D gene: NA; V gene: TRBV7-2; CDR3 protein: CASSSSLYEQYF; CDR3 DNA: TGTGCCAGCAGCTCTTCCCTCTACGAGCAGTACTTC
J gene: TRBJ1-6; clone size: NA; CDR3 length: 19; D gene: TRBD1; V gene: TRBV4-3; CDR3 protein: CASSQEVFGTGMLDSPLHF; CDR3 DNA: TGCGCCAGCAGCCAAGAAGTTTTCGGGACAGGGATGTTGGATTCACCCCTCCACTTT
J gene: TRBJ1-4; clone size: NA; CDR3 length: 16; D gene: NA; V gene: TRBV23-1; CDR3 protein: CASSPPGTTGVEKLFF; CDR3 DNA: TGCGCCAGCAGTCCCCCAGGGACGACGGGGGTTGAAAAACTGTTTTTT
J gene: TRBJ1-4; clone size: NA; CDR3 length: 18; D gene: TRBD1; V gene: TRBV23-1; CDR3 protein: CASSQLGQGAQVNEKLFF; CDR3 DNA: TGCGCCAGCAGTCAACTAGGACAGGGGGCGCAAGTTAATGAAAAACTGTTTTTT
J gene: TRBJ1-6; clone size: once; CDR3 length: 14; D gene: NA; V gene: TRBV5-4; CDR3 protein: CACRLSTLNSPLHF; CDR3 DNA: TGTGCCTGCCGACTAAGTACTCTTAATTCACCCCTCCACTTT
J gene: TRBJ1-1; clone size: NA; CDR3 length: 13; D gene: NA; V gene: TRBV7-2; CDR3 protein: CASSLTGHTEAFF; CDR3 DNA: TGTGCCAGCAGCTTAACCGGTCACACTGAAGCTTTCTTT
J gene: TRBJ1-1; clone size: NA; CDR3 length: 15; D gene: TRBD1; V gene: TRBV10-3; CDR3 protein: CAIREGQGMNTEAFF; CDR3 DNA: TGTGCCATCAGGGAGGGACAGGGGATGAACACTGAAGCTTTCTTT
J gene: TRBJ2-3; clone size: NA; CDR3 length: 15; D gene: NA; V gene: TRBV6-5; CDR3 protein: CASSYSRGPEDTQYF; CDR3 DNA: TGTGCCAGCAGTTACTCCAGGGGACCGGAAGATACGCAGTATTTT
J gene: TRBJ2-7; clone size: few; CDR3 length: 16; D gene: TRBD2; V gene: TRBV5-6; CDR3 protein: CASSLLSLAGAYEQYF; CDR3 DNA: TGTGCCAGCAGCTTGCTGTCCCTAGCGGGGGCTTACGAGCAGTACTTC
J gene: TRBJ1-2; clone size: NA; CDR3 length: 15; D gene: NA; V gene: TRBV27; CDR3 protein: CASSPQPWTAYGYTF; CDR3 DNA: TGTGCCAGCAGTCCCCAGCCTTGGACAGCTTATGGCTACACCTTC
J gene: TRBJ1-6; clone size: NA; CDR3 length: 14; D gene: TRBD1; V gene: TRBV7-9; CDR3 protein: CASSRDRVFSPLHF; CDR3 DNA: TGTGCCAGCAGCCGGGACAGGGTATTTTCACCCCTCCACTTT
J gene: TRBJ2-1; clone size: few; CDR3 length: 14; D gene: TRBD1; V gene: TRBV9; CDR3 protein: CASSVGQGNNEQFF; CDR3 DNA: TGTGCCAGCAGCGTGGGACAGGGGAACAATGAGCAGTTCTTC
J gene: TRBJ1-2; clone size: once; CDR3 length: 14; D gene: NA; V gene: TRBV2; CDR3 protein: CASTKQEPNYGYTF; CDR3 DNA: TGTGCCAGCACTAAACAGGAACCTAACTATGGCTACACCTTC
J gene: TRBJ1-2; clone size: NA; CDR3 length: 12; D gene: NA; V gene: TRBV3-1/TRBV3-2; CDR3 protein: CASSPQGNGYTF; CDR3 DNA: TGTGCCAGCAGCCCACAGGGTAACGGCTACACCTTC
J gene: TRBJ2-2; clone size: few; CDR3 length: 16; D gene: TRBD2; V gene: TRBV9; CDR3 protein: CASTVGSWTSAGELFF; CDR3 DNA: TGTGCCAGCACCGTAGGATCTTGGACTAGCGCCGGGGAGCTGTTTTTT
J gene: TRBJ1-3; clone size: NA; CDR3 length: 16; D gene: NA; V gene: TRBV6-1; CDR3 protein: CASSEEVGVSGNTIYF; CDR3 DNA: TGTGCCAGCAGTGAAGAAGTAGGGGTCTCTGGAAACACCATATATTTT